Presented here are 27 T cell receptor beta chains from one specimen sequenced in a study of T cell changes during pregnancy in multiple sclerosis. TCRdb keeps only in-frame clones here, not all; method: immunoSEQ multiplex PCR. The data show 40,000 or so clones, 85% to 95% seen once. The sample was CD4+ T cells from peripheral blood mononuclear cells, taken in the third trimester of pregnancy. The receptors come from a female donor with multiple sclerosis, enrolled in a pregnancy study.

The rearrangement links TRBV4-2 to TRBJ2-7; 8 nucleotides agree with TRBD2. Germline-derived CDR1 and CDR2 are LGHNA and YNFKEQ. Trimming took 2 bases from V and 3 from J; bases not matched to a gene: 15. The CDR3 extends over 18 amino acids. The CDR3 coding sequence is TGTGCCAGCAGCCAAACCTCAATAGCGGGACCTTCTGGCTACGAGCAGTACTTC. This translates into CASSQTSIAGPSGYEQYF.

This chain uses TRBV4-1 with TRBJ2-5, with a tentative D call TRBD1 (6 bases). The CDR3 loop spans 14 amino acids. The germline gives CDR1 MGHRA, CDR2 YSYEKL. V was clipped by 4 bases and J by 3 bases, with 12 bases between them. Here the CDR3 reads CASSRQVLEETQYF. CDR3 DNA: TGCGCCAGCAGCCGACAGGTGTTAGAAGAGACCCAGTACTTC.

This clone occurred once. The genes are TRBV18 and TRBJ1-1, with D unresolved. The CDR3 runs to 15 residues. Germline V gene data show CDR1 as KGHSH and CDR2 as LQKENI. V was cut by 6 bases and J by 5 bases, with 19 bases left in between. CDR3 bases: TGTGCCAGCTCCCCTGGGTCCCGAGGATTAACTGAAGCTTTCTTT. Its translation: CASSPGSRGLTEAFF. The full variable domain, its missing parts supplied by reference TRBV18 and TRBJ1-1, is NAGVMQNPRHLVRRRGQEARLRCSPMKGHSHVYWYRQLPEEGLKFMVYLQKENIIDESGMPKERFSAEFPKEGPSILRIQQVVRGDSAAYFCASSPGSRGLTEAFFGQGTRLTVV.

This clone was seen more than once but under ten times. The chain links TRBV6-1 to TRBJ1-5; 7 bases agree with TRBD1. Germline V gives CDR1 MNHNS, CDR2 SASEGT. The CDR3 is made up of 14 amino acids. V gave up 5 bases and J gave up 3 bases; unmatched junction bases: 4. CDR3 coding DNA: TGTGCCAGCAGTTTTACAGGGGCCAATCAGCCCCAGCATTTT. This sequence encodes CASSFTGANQPQHF.

The chain combines TRBV11-1 with TRBJ1-1; 8 nucleotides line up with TRBD1. From germline, CDR1 is SGHAT and CDR2 FQDESV (reference sequence). This CDR3 region has 16 residues. Losses at the gene ends were 1 base for V and 7 bases for J; bases not matched to a gene: 11. In DNA, the CDR3 is TGTGCCAGCAGCTTAGACCGGACAGGGTCCTTAGTTGAAGCTTTCTTT. It translates to CASSLDRTGSLVEAFF.

The rearrangement uses TRBV5-1 and TRBJ2-1; 11 bases match TRBD2. The CDR3 is 16 residues long. CDR1 SGHRS and CDR2 YFSETQ come from the germline V gene. V shed 4 bases, J shed 1 base, and the junction held 4 bases outside the gene matches. This CDR3 reads CASSLGLAASYNEQFF. CDR3 bases: TGCGCCAGCAGCCTGGGACTAGCGGCTTCCTACAATGAGCAGTTCTTC.

The rearrangement uses TRBV5-1 and TRBJ2-2; perhaps TRBD1 as D (5 bases). Trimming pared 7 bases from V and 2 bases from J, leaving 15 bases between. CDR1 is SGHRS and CDR2 is YFSETQ in the germline V gene. CDR3 size: 15 residues. The CDR3 DNA reads TGCGCCAGCTACGAGTCAGGGTTCAACACCGGGGAGCTGTTTTTT. Translating it yields CASYESGFNTGELFF.

The chain uses TRBV2 and TRBJ2-3; D possibly corresponds to TRBD2 (5 bases). V lost 1 base, J lost 9 bases, and 20 bases lay in between. The CDR3 contains 16 residues. CDR1 SNHLY and CDR2 FYNNEI come from the germline V gene. The CDR3 DNA sequence: TGTGCCAGCAGTGAAGAGGGCAGCGGTGGGAGTTTGACGCAGTATTTT. Translation: CASSEEGSGGSLTQYF.

The CDR3 nucleotides are TGTGCCAGCAGTGACAGCGACAGTTCACCCCTCCACTTT. This encodes CASSDSDSSPLHF. The chain is built from TRBV6-4 and TRBJ1-6; D is possibly TRBD1 (5 bases). Germline values: CDR1 MRHNA, CDR2 SNTAGT. Trimming stripped 2 bases from V and 9 bases from J, with 8 bases between. This CDR3 comprises 13 residues.

This clone was seen just once. CDR3 DNA sequence: TGTGCCAGCAGCCCCGGACAGAACTCTGGGGCCAACGTCCTGACTTTC. Protein sequence: CASSPGQNSGANVLTF. The J gene is TRBJ2-6, the V gene TRBV4-2, with D tentatively TRBD1 (6 bases). Trimming removed 4 bases at V and 0 bases at J, with 10 bases between. The CDR3 length is 16 residues. Per germline, CDR1 LGHNA and CDR2 YNFKEQ.

This clone was picked up one time. The chain couples TRBV18 to TRBJ1-1; no clear D gene. This CDR3 is 14 amino acids long. Trimming removed 3 bases from V and 4 bases from J, with 12 bases in between. Germline-derived CDR1 and CDR2 are KGHSH and LQKENI. This CDR3 reads CASSPLDGGTEAFF. CDR3 bases: TGTGCCAGCTCACCTCTAGACGGAGGCACTGAAGCTTTCTTT.

The rearrangement links TRBV4-1 to TRBJ2-3, with 9 bases fitting TRBD2. Per germline, CDR1 MGHRA and CDR2 YSYEKL. The V gene end was trimmed by 2 bases and the J gene end by 3 bases; junction bases not matched to a gene: 15. This CDR3 has 19 residues. This CDR3 is CASSQKGNGVAGVTDTQYF. The CDR3 coding sequence is TGCGCCAGCAGCCAAAAAGGGAATGGCGTAGCGGGAGTGACAGATACGCAGTATTTT.

The chain recombines TRBV27 with TRBJ2-3, with 7 nucleotides matching TRBD1. CDR1 is MNHEY and CDR2 is SMNVEV in the germline V gene (reference sequence). Germline trimming cut 5 bases from V and 2 bases from J; bases unmatched to any gene: 7. CDR3 length: 15 amino acids. The CDR3 bases are TGTGCCAGCAGTACCGGGACAGATTTCACAGATACGCAGTATTTT. This sequence encodes CASSTGTDFTDTQYF.

V usage is TRBV25-1 and J usage is TRBJ2-5; the D gene is possibly TRBD1 (5 bases). The CDR3 is 14 residues long. Trimming left V 3 bases short and J 4 bases short, with 12 bases between. CDR1 is MGHDK, CDR2 SYGVNS, per germline. In nucleotides, the CDR3 is TGTGCCAGCAGTGATTCAGGGAAGCGAGAGACCCAGTACTTC. Protein product: CASSDSGKRETQYF. Full variable domain (rest looked up from reference TRBV25-1 and TRBJ2-5): EADIYQTPRYLVIGTGKKITLECSQTMGHDKMYWYQQDPGMELHLIHYSYGVNSTEKGDLSSESTVSRIRTEHFPLTLESARPSHTSQYLCASSDSGKRETQYFGPGTRLLVL.

V and J are TRBV2 and TRBJ1-5; D might be TRBD1 (5 bases). Germline CDR1 SNHLY, CDR2 FYNNEI. The CDR3 is made up of 14 amino acids. V lost 7 bases and J lost 5, with 15 bases in between. The CDR3 coding sequence is TGTGCCAGCACTTTCGATTGGGGCGATCAGCCCCAGCATTTT. It yields the protein CASTFDWGDQPQHF.

The rearrangement links TRBV9 to TRBJ2-1; 8 positions match TRBD1. The germline V gene has CDR1 SGDLS and CDR2 YYNGEE. V was clipped by 0 bases and J by 7 bases; unmatched bases: 6. This CDR3 has 15 residues. The CDR3 sequence is CASSVAGQGGNEQFF. The CDR3 DNA sequence: TGTGCCAGCAGCGTAGCAGGACAGGGCGGTAATGAGCAGTTCTTC.

The chain employs TRBV2 and TRBJ2-5; 8 bases match TRBD1. V gave up 4 bases and J gave up 4 bases; unmatched junction bases: 5. This CDR3 contains 14 residues. In germline, CDR1 is SNHLY, CDR2 FYNNEI. CDR3 nucleotides: TGTGCCAGCAGTGCGATACAGGGGGGAGAGACCCAGTACTTC. Its protein is CASSAIQGGETQYF.

The chain has TRBV27 and TRBJ2-5; 12 bases line up with TRBD2. CDR1 MNHEY and CDR2 SMNVEV come from the germline V gene (reference sequence). This CDR3 has 18 residues. With V trimmed by 2 bases and J by 5 bases, 12 bases remained unmatched. In DNA, the CDR3 is TGTGCCAGCAGTTTACGTGCTAGCGGGGGGGCCGGGTTGGAGACCCAGTACTTC. This translates into CASSLRASGGAGLETQYF.

The chain carries TRBV29-1 and TRBJ2-1, with D tentatively TRBD2 (5 bases). V was trimmed by 7 bases and J by 8 bases, leaving 15 bases between them. The germline V gene has CDR1 SQVTM and CDR2 ANQGSEA. This CDR3 has 12 residues. The CDR3 protein is CSDCQERDEQFF. CDR3 in DNA: TGCAGCGATTGCCAGGAGAGGGATGAGCAGTTCTTC.

Remarks on this clone: This specimen includes other DNA sequences encoding the same CDR3. The V gene is TRBV7-2, the J gene TRBJ1-5; no firm D call. The CDR3 has 13 residues. Germline CDR1 and CDR2: SGHTA and FQGNSA. The V gene lost 2 bases and the J gene lost 2 bases, with 4 bases spanning the gap. The CDR3 loop reads CASSLRGNQPQHF. CDR3 bases: TGTGCCAGCAGCTTACGAGGCAATCAGCCCCAGCATTTT.

The chain's CDR3 is CASSLSRQSLYEQYF. CDR3 DNA sequence: TGTGCCAGCAGCTTATCTCGACAGTCCCTCTACGAGCAGTACTTC. The chain has TRBV7-2 and TRBJ2-7, with D tentatively TRBD1 (5 bases). Trimming took off 2 bases at V and 3 bases at J, with 14 bases between the two ends. CDR1 and CDR2 (germline): SGHTA, FQGNSA. The CDR3 covers 15 residues.

The gene calls are TRBV6-6 and TRBJ1-1; 8 bases map to TRBD1. The CDR3 runs to 15 residues. The germline CDR1 and CDR2 sequences are MNHNY and SVGAGI (reference sequence). J gave up 0 bases and V 6 bases, and 6 bases lay outside the gene matches. This CDR3 is CASSYDRGMNTEAFF. The CDR3 coding sequence is TGTGCCAGCAGCTACGACAGGGGAATGAACACTGAAGCTTTCTTT.

CDR3 sequence (DNA): TGCGCCAGCAGCTTGCGGGGGGTTAACTATGGCTACACCTTC. It specifies CASSLRGVNYGYTF. The rearrangement uses TRBV5-1 and TRBJ1-2; the D gene is possibly TRBD1 (5 bases). The CDR3 extends over 14 amino acids. In germline, CDR1 is SGHRS, CDR2 YFSETQ. Trimming took off 1 base at V and 1 base at J, with 8 bases between the two ends.

The chain employs TRBV15 and TRBJ2-3; D possibly corresponds to TRBD2 (5 bases). Germline CDR1 and CDR2: LNHNV and YYDKDF (reference sequence). Trimming took off 0 bases at V and 1 base at J, with 8 bases between the two ends. The CDR3 length is 15 residues. The CDR3 region has the DNA TGTGCCACCAGCAGAGATGGACTGGGCACAGATACGCAGTATTTT. This gives the protein CATSRDGLGTDTQYF.

The chain carries TRBV27 and TRBJ2-5; 13 bases are a match to TRBD2. V gave up 6 bases and J gave up 5 bases; unmatched junction bases: 15. The CDR3 covers 18 residues. Germline values: CDR1 MNHEY, CDR2 SMNVEV (reference sequence). CDR3 loop: CASSPGGWTSGSAETQYF. CDR3 DNA sequence: TGTGCCAGCAGCCCGGGGGGGTGGACTAGCGGGAGTGCGGAGACCCAGTACTTC.

This chain joins TRBV10-3 and TRBJ2-5; D is possibly TRBD2 (5 bases). Trimming left V 10 bases short and J 2 bases short, with 14 bases between. CDR3 length equals 13 residues. CDR1 is ENHRY and CDR2 is SYGVKD in the germline V gene. As DNA, the CDR3 is TGTGCCACCCGTAGTGAGGGACAAGAGACCCAGTACTTC. Translated, it gives CATRSEGQETQYF.

CDR3 coding DNA: TGTGCCAGCAGCCAAGATTACAGCCCGTATGGCTACACCTTC. Its translation is CASSQDYSPYGYTF. The gene calls are TRBV14 and TRBJ1-2, with no clear D. Germline V gene lookup returns CDR1 SGHDN and CDR2 FVKESK. Deletions cut 0 bases from V and 5 bases from J, with 10 bases between. CDR3 length equals 14 residues.